These 28 T cell receptor beta chains originate from one sample sequenced in a study of T cell responses to AZD1222 COVID-19 vaccine. Some clones are missing from TCRdb's copy, which holds only in-frame ones; the method was immunoSEQ multiplex PCR. The data show some 200,000 clones, more than 85% seen once. Material: peripheral blood, obtained 28 days after the second AZD1222 dose. The receptors originated from an adult who received the AZD1222 COVID-19 vaccine.

The chain carries TRBV6-5 and TRBJ2-5; 8 nucleotides line up with TRBD2. Trimming at V came to 6 bases and at J to 5 bases, leaving 11 bases not matched to a gene. The CDR3 loop spans 15 amino acids. Germline V lookup: CDR1 MNHEY, CDR2 SVGAGI. The CDR3, as DNA: TGTGCCAGCAGCCCCCGGTATAGCGGGGACGAGACCCAGTACTTC. It translates to CASSPRYSGDETQYF.

This clone has a single count. CDR3 residues: CASSLEGGRGDTQYF. The CDR3 DNA is TGCGCCAGCAGCTTGGAAGGCGGGCGTGGAGATACGCAGTATTTT. The chain uses TRBV5-1 and TRBJ2-3, with D possibly TRBD2 on 5 matching bases. The CDR3 sequence is 15 residues long. V was shortened by 0 bases and J by 5 bases, with 13 bases between the two germline ends. CDR1 and CDR2 from the germline V gene are SGHRS and YFSETQ.

The V call is TRBV4-2, the J call TRBJ2-6; TRBD2 agrees at 10 bases. The germline CDR1 and CDR2 sequences are LGHNA and YNFKEQ. The CDR3 is 18 amino acids. V lost 3 bases to trimming and J lost 0 bases; unmatched junction nucleotides: 5. CDR3 sequence: CASSQGTSASSGANVLTF. The CDR3 DNA follows: TGTGCCAGCAGCCAGGGGACTAGCGCCAGCTCTGGGGCCAACGTCCTGACTTTC.

The gene calls are TRBV5-1 and TRBJ1-5; a possible D gene is TRBD1 (5 bases). Trimming took off 0 bases at V and 6 bases at J, with 10 bases between the two ends. Germline CDR1 and CDR2: SGHRS and YFSETQ. The CDR3 consists of 14 residues. The CDR3 region is CASSLGGVGQPQHF. As DNA, the CDR3 is TGCGCCAGCAGCTTGGGAGGGGTCGGTCAGCCCCAGCATTTT.

The chain links TRBV12-5 to TRBJ1-1; TRBD1 matches 7 bases. The CDR3 spans 13 residues. The J segment lost 7 bases and the V segment lost 0 bases, leaving 2 bases of the junction unmatched. The germline gives CDR1 LGHNT, CDR2 FRNRAP. The CDR3 coding sequence is TGTGCTAGTGGTTTGGTTTCAGGGGGTGAAGCTTTCTTT. This translates into CASGLVSGGEAFF.

V and J are TRBV5-6 and TRBJ2-5; possibly TRBD2 for D (6 bases). The germline CDR1 and CDR2 sequences are SGHDT and YYEEEE. The V end was cut by 0 bases, the J end by 2 bases, with 11 bases between. The CDR3 is 15 amino acids. CDR3 amino acids: CASSLVQGGQETQYF. The CDR3 DNA reads as TGTGCCAGCAGCTTGGTGCAGGGAGGTCAAGAGACCCAGTACTTC. Combining the CDR3 with reference TRBV5-6 and TRBJ2-5 gives the whole variable domain DAGVTQSPTHLIKTRGQQVTLRCSPKSGHDTVSWYQQALGQGPQFIFQYYEEEERQRGNFPDRFSGHQFPNYSSELNVNALLLGDSALYLCASSLVQGGQETQYFGPGTRLLVL.

The V gene is TRBV21-1, the J gene TRBJ2-1; the D call of TRBD2 is as the table states it, not checked on the DNA. TRBV21-1 has pseudogene status. The CDR3 has 11 residues. Here the CDR3 DNA reads TGTGCCAGCAGGAAGGGAGATGAGCAGTTCTTC. It encodes CASRKGDEQFF.

This chain joins TRBV28 and TRBJ2-7; 7 bases are shared with TRBD2. With 3 bases clipped from V and 5 bases from J, the junction kept 7 bases outside the gene matches. This CDR3 spans 14 amino acids. Germline CDR1 reads MDHEN; CDR2 reads SYDVKM. CDR3 region: CASSLGGSRDEQYF. The CDR3 DNA follows: TGTGCCAGCAGTTTGGGCGGGAGTCGCGACGAGCAGTACTTC.

The rearrangement links TRBV10-3 to TRBJ1-3; TRBD1 aligns across 9 bases. Germline values: CDR1 ENHRY, CDR2 SYGVKD. The CDR3 runs to 15 residues. The V and J ends lost 5 bases and 5 bases, in that order; junction bases with no gene match: 7. For the CDR3, the DNA is TGTGCCATCAGTCCCGGGACAGGGATACGAAACACCATATATTTT. Encoded protein: CAISPGTGIRNTIYF.

This chain joins TRBV14 and TRBJ1-1; no definite D call. Trimming left V 1 base short and J 0 bases short, with 6 bases between. CDR3 length: 14 amino acids. Germline lookup yields CDR1 SGHDN and CDR2 FVKESK. CDR3 sequence (DNA): TGTGCCAGCAGCCAAGTACAGCTGAACACTGAAGCTTTCTTT. Protein product: CASSQVQLNTEAFF.

This sequence joins TRBV9 and TRBJ2-5; 8 nucleotides line up with TRBD2. Trimming at V came to 1 base and at J to 0 bases, leaving 5 bases not matched to a gene. The CDR3 has 16 residues. Per the germline V gene, CDR1 is SGDLS and CDR2 is YYNGEE. This CDR3 reads CASSVNPSGYQETQYF. CDR3 nucleotides: TGTGCCAGCAGCGTAAACCCTAGCGGGTACCAAGAGACCCAGTACTTC.

The chain links TRBV6-6 to TRBJ1-1, with TRBD1 identical over 7 bases. CDR1 MNHNY and CDR2 SVGAGI come from the germline V gene (reference sequence). V lost 5 bases to trimming and J lost 1 base; unmatched junction nucleotides: 4. This CDR3 has 14 amino acids. CDR3 DNA: TGTGCCAGCAGTCTCCGGGACAGGAACACTGAAGCTTTCTTT. This translates into CASSLRDRNTEAFF.

The gene calls are TRBV18 and TRBJ1-2; 7 nucleotides align to TRBD1. The CDR3 covers 16 residues. Germline CDR1 and CDR2: KGHSH and LQKENI. V trimming: 2 bases; J trimming: 6 bases; junction bases outside the gene matches: 12. CDR3 nucleotide sequence: TGTGCCAGCTCACCATTATCCTCCACAGGGGAGAATGGCTACACCTTC. As protein: CASSPLSSTGENGYTF. Together with reference TRBV18 and TRBJ1-2, the CDR3 gives the full variable domain: NAGVMQNPRHLVRRRGQEARLRCSPMKGHSHVYWYRQLPEEGLKFMVYLQKENIIDESGMPKERFSAEFPKEGPSILRIQQVVRGDSAAYFCASSPLSSTGENGYTFGSGTRLTVV.

This clone was picked up one time. The genes are TRBV2 and TRBJ1-2; tentative D call: TRBD1 (6 bases). V was clipped by 10 bases and J by 4 bases, with 28 bases between them. Germline CDR1 SNHLY, CDR2 FYNNEI. This CDR3 contains 17 residues. This chain's CDR3 is CAIYLGNRALKGYGYTF. DNA of the CDR3: TGTGCCATTTACCTCGGGAACAGGGCCTTAAAGGGCTATGGCTACACCTTC.

This chain connects TRBV5-4 to TRBJ2-5; the match to TRBD2 covers 9 bases. Trimming cost V 0 bases and J 2 bases; bases outside gene matches: 5. Germline values: CDR1 SGHNT, CDR2 YYREEE (reference sequence). This CDR3 has 16 residues. This CDR3 is CASSLGLAGLQETQYF. The CDR3 DNA is TGTGCCAGCAGCTTGGGTCTAGCGGGGCTACAAGAGACCCAGTACTTC. Variable domain in full (rest from reference TRBV5-4 and TRBJ2-5): ETGVTQSPTHLIKTRGQQVTLRCSSQSGHNTVSWYQQALGQGPQFIFQYYREEENGRGNFPPRFSGLQFPNYSSELNVNALELDDSALYLCASSLGLAGLQETQYFGPGTRLLVL.

The chain carries TRBV4-1 and TRBJ2-1; D remains unclear. The CDR3 extends over 15 amino acids. V lost 4 bases, J lost 9 bases, and 19 bases lay in between. Germline CDR1 and CDR2: MGHRA and YSYEKL. CDR3 nucleotide sequence: TGCGCCAGCAGCCCGTGGGAATTAAACTTTGCTGAGCAGTTCTTC. Residues: CASSPWELNFAEQFF.

The rearrangement links TRBV7-2 to TRBJ1-6; weak D call: TRBD1 (5 bases). CDR1 and CDR2 from the germline V gene are SGHTA and FQGNSA. The CDR3 runs to 15 residues. Deletions cut 5 bases from V and 3 bases from J, with 11 bases between. In DNA form, the CDR3 reads TGTGCCAGCAGCATGACAGCACGCTATAATTCACCCCTCCACTTT. It codes for CASSMTARYNSPLHF.

This clone has just a few counts. The CDR3 loop is CASSESLAGDEQYF. As DNA, the CDR3 is TGCGCCAGCAGTGAGTCTCTAGCGGGGGACGAGCAGTACTTC. The chain links TRBV10-1 to TRBJ2-7; 10 bases are shared with TRBD2. The CDR3 spans 14 residues. The V segment lost 0 bases and the J segment 5 bases; nucleotides outside the gene matches: 1. CDR1 and CDR2 from the germline V gene are WNHNN and SYGVQD (reference sequence).

The genes are TRBV6-2 or TRBV6-3 and TRBJ2-7; 7 bases are shared with TRBD1. The germline V gene encodes CDR1 MNHEY and CDR2 SVGEGT. V was clipped by 6 bases and J by 7 bases; unmatched bases: 12. The CDR3 runs 14 residues. DNA of the CDR3: TGTGCCAGCAGCCCCGGGACAGTTGGGAGAGAGCAGTACTTC. It translates to CASSPGTVGREQYF.

The chain carries TRBV7-2 and TRBJ2-7, with D possibly being TRBD1 or TRBD2 (5 bases each). V lost 1 base and J lost 0, with 13 bases in between. CDR3 length: 16 residues. Germline CDR1 is SGHTA and CDR2 is FQGNSA. The CDR3 DNA sequence: TGTGCCAGCAGCTTAGGGCCGGGACCCGGCTCCTACGAGCAGTACTTC. It specifies CASSLGPGPGSYEQYF.

The chain joins TRBV12-5 to TRBJ2-5, with 14 bases that match TRBD2. With V trimmed by 4 bases and J by 5 bases, 6 bases remained unmatched. From germline, CDR1 is LGHNT and CDR2 FRNRAP. The CDR3 is 16 amino acids. The CDR3 is CASGSRGTSGSETQYF. The CDR3 DNA reads as TGTGCTAGTGGTTCCCGGGGGACTAGCGGGAGTGAGACCCAGTACTTC.

The chain carries TRBV6-1 and TRBJ1-3; possibly TRBD1 for D (5 bases). The length of the CDR3 is 13 residues. The V end was cut by 3 bases, the J end by 3 bases, with 6 bases between. The germline CDR1 and CDR2 sequences are MNHNS and SASEGT. CDR3 loop: CASSEGGGNTIYF. CDR3 DNA sequence: TGTGCCAGCAGTGAGGGGGGTGGAAACACCATATATTTT.

The chain carries TRBV5-1 and TRBJ2-1; 7 bases line up with TRBD2. V shed 2 bases and J 2 bases; nucleotides not matched to a gene: 4. CDR3 length equals 15 residues. Germline V gene sequence: CDR1 SGHRS, CDR2 YFSETQ. CDR3 protein: CASSFAGVAYNEQFF. In DNA, the CDR3 is TGCGCCAGCAGCTTTGCGGGGGTCGCCTACAATGAGCAGTTCTTC.

This rearrangement joins TRBV2 to TRBJ2-5; 7 bases align to TRBD2. CDR3 length: 15 amino acids. With 8 bases clipped from V and 1 base from J, the junction kept 10 bases outside the gene matches. CDR1 and CDR2 (germline): SNHLY, FYNNEI. The CDR3 nucleotides read TGTGCCAGCCAAGGGCGGGAGTCGCTCCAAGAGACCCAGTACTTC. Encoded protein: CASQGRESLQETQYF.

The V gene is TRBV2, the J gene TRBJ2-3; D not resolved. The germline V and J ends were trimmed by 3 bases and 1 base, with 8 bases remaining between them. The CDR3 totals 14 residues. Germline CDR1 SNHLY, CDR2 FYNNEI. Here the CDR3 DNA reads TGTGCCAGCAGTGACCCGGGTGGCACAGATACGCAGTATTTT. This gives the protein CASSDPGGTDTQYF. The full variable domain, rest sourced from reference TRBV2 and TRBJ2-3, is EPEVTQTPSHQVTQMGQEVILRCVPISNHLYFYWYRQILGQKVEFLVSFYNNEISEKSEIFDDQFSVERPDGSNFTLKIRSTKLEDSAMYFCASSDPGGTDTQYFGPGTRLTVL.

V and J are TRBV28 and TRBJ2-7, with D possibly called TRBD1 or TRBD2 (7 bases each). Trimming pared 3 bases from V and 7 bases from J, leaving 19 bases between. The length of the CDR3 is 15 residues. CDR1 and CDR2 from the germline V gene are MDHEN and SYDVKM. The CDR3 here is CASSLSGGVVREQYF. The CDR3 DNA sequence: TGTGCCAGCAGTTTGTCAGGGGGGGTAGTGAGGGAGCAGTACTTC.

Only a few counts were recorded for this clone. The chain has TRBV28 and TRBJ1-1; 7 positions match TRBD1. This CDR3 region has 13 residues. Germline V lookup: CDR1 MDHEN, CDR2 SYDVKM. After removal of 9 bases from V and 4 bases from J, the junction contained 8 bases not matched to a gene. CDR3 in amino acids: CASTGVEATEAFF. The CDR3 nucleotides read TGTGCCAGTACAGGGGTGGAGGCCACTGAAGCTTTCTTT.

The chain employs TRBV24-1 and TRBJ1-2; D not certain. This CDR3 region has 12 residues. CDR1 and CDR2 from the germline V gene are KGHDR and SFDVKD. V was clipped by 4 bases and J by 10 bases, with 12 bases between them. This chain's CDR3 is CATSDGRYAYTF. The CDR3 nucleotides read TGTGCCACCAGTGACGGCAGGTACGCCTACACCTTC.